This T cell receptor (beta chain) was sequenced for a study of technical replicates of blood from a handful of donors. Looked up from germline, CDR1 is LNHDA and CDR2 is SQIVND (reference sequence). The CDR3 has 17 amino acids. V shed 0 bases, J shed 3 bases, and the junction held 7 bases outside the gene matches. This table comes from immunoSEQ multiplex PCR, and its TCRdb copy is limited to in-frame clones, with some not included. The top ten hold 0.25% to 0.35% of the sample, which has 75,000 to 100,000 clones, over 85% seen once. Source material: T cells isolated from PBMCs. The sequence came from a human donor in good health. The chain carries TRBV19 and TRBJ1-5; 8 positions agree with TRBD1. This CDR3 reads CASSIDRDRGDNQPQHF. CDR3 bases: TGTGCCAGTAGTATAGATCGTGACAGGGGTGACAATCAGCCCCAGCATTTT.